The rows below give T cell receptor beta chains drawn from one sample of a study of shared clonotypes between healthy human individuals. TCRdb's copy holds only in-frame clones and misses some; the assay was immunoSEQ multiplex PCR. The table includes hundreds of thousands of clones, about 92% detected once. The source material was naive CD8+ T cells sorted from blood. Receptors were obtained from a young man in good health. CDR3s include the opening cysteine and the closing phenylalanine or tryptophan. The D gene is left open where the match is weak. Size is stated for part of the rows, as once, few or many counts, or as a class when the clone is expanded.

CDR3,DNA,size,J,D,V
CASSQGWEQYF,TGTGCCAGTAGTCAGGGGTGGGAGCAGTACTTC,.,TRBJ2-7,.,TRBV19
CASTARWREIDTGELFF,TGTGCCAGCACCGCACGCTGGCGGGAGATTGACACCGGGGAGCTGTTTTTT,.,TRBJ2-2,TRBD2,TRBV5-6
CASKAPGYTF,TGTGCCAGTAAGGCTCCTGGCTACACCTTC,.,TRBJ1-2,.,TRBV19
CASSLAGGAGSEQFF,TGTGCCAGCAGCTTAGCCGGCGGGGCGGGGAGTGAGCAGTTCTTC,.,TRBJ2-1,.,TRBV7-6
CASSLGIRDTEAFF,TGTGCCAGCAGTCTCGGCATTCGGGACACTGAAGCTTTCTTT,.,TRBJ1-1,.,TRBV13
CASSPKRTNEKLFF,TGTGCCAGCAGTCCCAAGAGGACTAATGAAAAACTGTTTTTT,.,TRBJ1-4,.,TRBV28
CASSVDWDRSIAGNTIYF,TGTGCCAGCAGCGTAGATTGGGACAGGAGTATAGCTGGAAACACCATATATTTT,.,TRBJ1-3,TRBD1,TRBV9
CASSSSGTGAWYGYTF,TGCGCCAGCAGCTCCAGTGGGACAGGGGCTTGGTATGGCTACACCTTC,.,TRBJ1-2,TRBD1,TRBV5-1
CASSLGYRDGLNTEAFF,TGTGCCAGCAGTTTAGGCTACAGGGACGGGCTGAACACTGAAGCTTTCTTT,.,TRBJ1-1,.,TRBV27
CASSQDDVSGNTIYF,TGCGCCAGCAGCCAAGATGATGTCTCTGGAAACACCATATATTTT,.,TRBJ1-3,.,TRBV4-3
CASTQSRAGGLSTQYF,TGTGCCAGCACCCAGTCCCGAGCCGGGGGGTTGAGCACGCAGTATTTT,few,TRBJ2-3,TRBD2,TRBV27
CASTLTTSGSWRIGELFF,TGTGCCAGCACCCTTACGACCAGCGGGAGTTGGAGGATCGGGGAGCTGTTTTTT,.,TRBJ2-2,TRBD2,TRBV28
CASSVTAGVSYNEQFF,TGTGCCAGCAGTGTGACCGCGGGAGTCTCCTACAATGAGCAGTTCTTC,.,TRBJ2-1,TRBD2,TRBV7-6
CASSLRGYGYTF,TGCGCCAGCAGCTTGAGAGGGTATGGCTACACCTTC,.,TRBJ1-2,.,TRBV5-1
CASGLAGANEQFF,TGTGCCAGCGGGCTAGCGGGGGCGAACGAGCAGTTCTTC,medium-sized,TRBJ2-1,TRBD2,TRBV6-1
CAGGQGNTEAFF,TGTGCCGGAGGACAGGGGAACACTGAAGCTTTCTTT,.,TRBJ1-1,TRBD1,TRBV5-4
CSVEWTSEETQYF,TGCAGCGTTGAATGGACTAGCGAAGAGACCCAGTACTTC,.,TRBJ2-5,TRBD2,TRBV29-1
CASTPGLNTGELFF,TGTGCCAGCACACCTGGGTTAAACACCGGGGAGCTGTTTTTT,.,TRBJ2-2,.,TRBV27
CASSEWFHTDTQYF,TGTGCCAGCAGTGAGTGGTTCCACACAGATACGCAGTATTTT,.,TRBJ2-3,.,TRBV6-1
CASRVRSGYTF,TGTGCCAGCAGGGTCAGGAGCGGCTACACCTTC,.,TRBJ1-2,.,TRBV2
CASSGPGRNAGNTIYF,TGTGCCAGCAGCGGCCCCGGGAGAAACGCTGGAAACACCATATATTTT,.,TRBJ1-3,.,TRBV7-9
CASSEPHSENTDTQYF,TGTGCCAGCAGTGAACCGCACTCCGAGAACACAGATACGCAGTATTTT,.,TRBJ2-3,.,TRBV2
CASSRGEQYF,TGTGCCAGCAGTCGTGGCGAGCAGTACTTC,.,TRBJ2-7,.,TRBV28
CASSFGSGIQYEQYF,TGTGCCAGCAGCTTCGGATCGGGAATCCAATACGAGCAGTACTTC,.,TRBJ2-7,.,TRBV7-9
CASRVRTGDFYEQYF,TGCGCCAGCAGGGTCAGGACAGGGGATTTCTACGAGCAGTACTTC,.,TRBJ2-7,TRBD1,TRBV5-1
CASSVALHGQGLYGYTF,TGTGCCAGCAGCGTAGCCCTCCACGGACAGGGACTCTATGGCTACACCTTC,.,TRBJ1-2,TRBD1,TRBV9
CATSSTYKPGLALLEQFF,TGTGCCACCAGCAGCACATATAAACCGGGACTAGCGCTTCTTGAGCAGTTCTTC,.,TRBJ2-1,TRBD2,TRBV15
CASSMGMNEQYF,TGTGCCAGCAGTATGGGGATGAACGAGCAGTACTTC,.,TRBJ2-7,.,TRBV9
CASSTEGGNLYEQYF,TGTGCCAGCAGTACAGAGGGCGGGAACCTCTACGAGCAGTACTTC,.,TRBJ2-7,.,TRBV27
CASSFLGNTDTQYF,TGTGCCAGCAGCTTTTTGGGGAACACAGATACGCAGTATTTT,.,TRBJ2-3,.,TRBV5-4
CASSSPDRVSYEQYF,TGTGCCAGCAGCAGCCCGGACAGGGTCTCCTACGAGCAGTACTTC,.,TRBJ2-7,TRBD1,TRBV6-6
CASSSTTGTGPTEAFF,TGTGCCAGCAGCTCTACGACCGGGACTGGCCCCACTGAAGCTTTCTTT,.,TRBJ1-1,.,TRBV7-9
CASSQDWPLAGSYNEQFF,TGCGCCAGCAGCCAAGATTGGCCACTAGCGGGCTCCTACAATGAGCAGTTCTTC,.,TRBJ2-1,TRBD2,TRBV4-3
CASMGQESYEQYF,TGTGCCAGCATGGGGCAGGAGTCCTACGAGCAGTACTTC,.,TRBJ2-7,.,TRBV2
CASSQYRSSSYNEQFF,TGCGCCAGCAGCCAATATCGGAGCAGCTCCTACAATGAGCAGTTCTTC,.,TRBJ2-1,.,TRBV4-1
CASSLGTGPYEQYF,TGTGCCAGCAGCTTAGGGACAGGACCCTACGAGCAGTACTTC,.,TRBJ2-7,TRBD1,TRBV5-4